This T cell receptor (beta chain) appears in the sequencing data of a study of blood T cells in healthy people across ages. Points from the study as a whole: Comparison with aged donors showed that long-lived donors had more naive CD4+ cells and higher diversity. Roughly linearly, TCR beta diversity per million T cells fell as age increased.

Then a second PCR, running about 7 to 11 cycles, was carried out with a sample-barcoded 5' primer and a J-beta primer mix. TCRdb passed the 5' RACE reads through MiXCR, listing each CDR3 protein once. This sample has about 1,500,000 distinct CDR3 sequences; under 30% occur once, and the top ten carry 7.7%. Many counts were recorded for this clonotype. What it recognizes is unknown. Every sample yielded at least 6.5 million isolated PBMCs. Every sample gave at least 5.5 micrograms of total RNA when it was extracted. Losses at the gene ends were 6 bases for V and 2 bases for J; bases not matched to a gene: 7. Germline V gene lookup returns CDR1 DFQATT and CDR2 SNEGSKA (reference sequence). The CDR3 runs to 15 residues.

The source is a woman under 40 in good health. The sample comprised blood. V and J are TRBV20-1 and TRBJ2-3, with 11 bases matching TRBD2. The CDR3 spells CSAVGTSGPTDTQYF. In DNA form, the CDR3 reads TGCAGTGCGGTAGGGACTAGCGGACCCACAGATACGCAGTATTTT.